Sequencing of this TCR beta chain was carried out in a study of T-cell memory formation after mild COVID-19. Study context: TCR clusters were mostly confined to one donor each. General study points: Some SARS-CoV-2-responding clones were already detected in memory before infection. The study found contracting CD4+ clones mainly in CM and EM and contracting CD8+ clones in EMRA.

This clonotype was recorded at least ten times. Its antigen remains unknown. CDR3 size: 15 residues. Germline V gene data show CDR1 as SGHDT and CDR2 as YYEEEE. Trimming left V 0 bases short and J 8 bases short, with 17 bases between. The 5'RACE method, run with constant-segment primers, produced TCR alpha and TCR beta cDNA libraries (carrying sample barcodes and UMIs). From the 5' RACE reads, TCRdb called clonotypes with MiXCR, one entry per CDR3 protein. The table has approximately 210,000 distinct CDR3 sequences, 15% to 20% seen once. The sequence was collected from an adult woman who had mild COVID-19 (a few samples of this study predate the infection). Cell type and time point are not known. The V and J genes are TRBV5-6 and TRBJ1-2; tentatively, D is TRBD1 (5 bases). Sample: PBMCs or a T cell subset sorted from them (not recorded which). The CDR3 nucleotides are TGTGCCAGCAGCTTGGATCCAGGGATGGTCGGGGGCTACACCTTC. As protein: CASSLDPGMVGGYTF.